This T cell receptor beta chain emerged from a study of T cells in Graves' hyperthyroidism and ophthalmopathy. It was uncontrolled infection, other autoimmune disease, pregnancy or lactation that excluded patients. Comments on this clonotype: Its antigen is not known.

From RNA transcripts, TCR beta CDR3 regions were amplified. First-round RT-PCR of the TCR CDR3 relied on the HTBI primer set. TCRdb re-derived calls from the multiplex PCR reads in MiXCR, one entry per CDR3 protein. The repertoire consists of about 580,000 distinct CDR3 sequences, with roughly 46% occurring once and the leading ten covering roughly 8.2%. Study conclusions and caveats: Expanded thyroid clonotypes (above 0.001) were mostly also found in blood.

This CDR3 is built from 15 residues. V shed 6 bases and J 4 bases; nucleotides not matched to a gene: 11. CDR1 is SGHRS and CDR2 is YFSETQ in the germline V gene. The sequence was obtained from a woman between 18 and 30 years old with Graves' hyperthyroidism. V gene TRBV5-1 combines with J gene TRBJ1-2, with TRBD1 identical over 8 bases. The sample consisted of peripheral blood or thyroid tissue (not recorded which). The CDR3 reads CASMGTGPLGYGYTF. The CDR3 nucleotides read TGCGCCAGCATGGGGACAGGCCCTCTAGGCTATGGCTACACCTTC.